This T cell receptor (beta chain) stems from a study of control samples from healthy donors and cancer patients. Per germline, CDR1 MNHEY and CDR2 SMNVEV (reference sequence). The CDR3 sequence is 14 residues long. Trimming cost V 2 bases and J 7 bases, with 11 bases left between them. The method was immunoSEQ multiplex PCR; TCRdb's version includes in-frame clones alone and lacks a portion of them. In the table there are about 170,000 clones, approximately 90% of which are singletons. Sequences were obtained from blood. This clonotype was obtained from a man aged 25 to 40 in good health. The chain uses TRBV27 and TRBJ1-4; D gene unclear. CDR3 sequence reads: CASSLKPHGEKLFF. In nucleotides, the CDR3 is TGTGCCAGCAGTTTAAAGCCCCATGGTGAAAAACTGTTTTTT.